One sample yielded the 21 T cell receptor beta chains listed below, sequenced in a study of T cells after posttransplantation cyclophosphamide. Some clones are missing from TCRdb's copy, which holds only in-frame ones; the method was immunoSEQ multiplex PCR. This repertoire shows under 50,000 clones, around 90% found once; its top ten account for under 2.5%. Cyclophosphamide on days +3 and +4 followed busulfan-fludarabine conditioning and a marrow graft. This specimen consisted of PBMCs, obtained roughly 59 days after allogeneic stem cell transplant with posttransplant cyclophosphamide. Every receptor here comes from a male patient aged 60-70 years who received an allogeneic stem cell transplant from a related donor and was CMV-positive. Some T cells may have originated in the graft donor.

V gene TRBV19 combines with J gene TRBJ1-2; TRBD1 matches at 7 bases. CDR3 size: 14 residues. The germline V gene encodes CDR1 LNHDA and CDR2 SQIVND (reference sequence). V shed 4 bases and J 4 bases; nucleotides not matched to a gene: 6. This chain's CDR3 is CASSTAGTVYGYTF. CDR3 DNA: TGTGCCAGTAGTACGGCCGGGACAGTCTATGGCTACACCTTC.

The chain carries TRBV4-1 and TRBJ2-1; 15 bases agree with TRBD2. The ends lost 4 bases at V and 6 bases at J; junction bases unmatched: 7. The CDR3 covers 17 residues. Germline V gives CDR1 MGHRA, CDR2 YSYEKL. Written as DNA, the CDR3 is TGCGCCAGCAGCCTACGGACTAGCGGGGGGGCTCTCAATGAGCAGTTCTTC. This sequence encodes CASSLRTSGGALNEQFF.

The chain joins TRBV5-1 to TRBJ2-6; possibly TRBD1 for D (5 bases). Trimming shortened V by 1 base and J by 4 bases, and 18 bases separated the two germline ends. Germline loops: CDR1 SGHRS, CDR2 YFSETQ. CDR3 length equals 18 residues. DNA for the CDR3: TGCGCCAGCAGCTTGAGGTTAGGGTCTGGGGCCGGGGCCAACGTCCTGACTTTC. It specifies CASSLRLGSGAGANVLTF. Full variable domain (outside the CDR3, taken from reference TRBV5-1 and TRBJ2-6): KAGVTQTPRYLIKTRGQQVTLSCSPISGHRSVSWYQQTPGQGLQFLFEYFSETQRNKGNFPGRFSGRQFSNSRSEMNVSTLELGDSALYLCASSLRLGSGAGANVLTFGAGSRLTVL.

The chain has TRBV29-1 and TRBJ2-1, with TRBD1 as a possible D gene (5 bases). Germline loops: CDR1 SQVTM, CDR2 ANQGSEA. The V end was cut by 4 bases, the J end by 4 bases, with 8 bases between. This CDR3 has 12 residues. CDR3 in DNA: TGCAGCGTTGGAACAGGTTACAATGAGCAGTTCTTC. Protein product: CSVGTGYNEQFF.

The V call is TRBV7-8, the J call TRBJ1-4, with TRBD1 as a possible D gene (5 bases). With 6 bases removed from V and 7 bases from J, the gap between germline ends came to 18 bases. The CDR3 sequence is 15 residues long. CDR1 and CDR2 from the germline V gene are SGHVS and FQNEAQ. CDR3 protein: CASSRSRVGGEKLFF. The CDR3, as DNA: TGTGCCAGCAGTCGGAGCAGGGTCGGTGGTGAAAAACTGTTTTTT.

This clone was detected only once. The chain carries TRBV28 and TRBJ1-1, with 7 positions matching TRBD1. The junction had 6 bases not matched to a gene; V was cut back by 6 bases and J by 2 bases. CDR3 length: 14 residues. The germline gives CDR1 MDHEN, CDR2 SYDVKM. Written as DNA, the CDR3 is TGTGCCAGCAGCTCCCCAGGGGGTAACACTGAAGCTTTCTTT. Its protein is CASSSPGGNTEAFF.

A single count supports this clone. The chain recombines TRBV29-1 with TRBJ2-3; D is unclear. V was clipped by 6 bases and J by 0 bases, with 10 bases between them. Looked up from germline, CDR1 is SQVTM and CDR2 is ANQGSEA. The CDR3 spans 13 residues. For the CDR3, the DNA is TGCAGCGTCCCTAAACTTAGCACAGATACGCAGTATTTT. Protein product: CSVPKLSTDTQYF.

The CDR3 coding sequence is TGTGCCAGCAGGGTACCGGGACTAGGTTACCCGAGGGCCGCCAATGAGCAGTTCTTC. It translates to CASRVPGLGYPRAANEQFF. The rearrangement joins TRBV2 to TRBJ2-1; 8 positions agree with TRBD2. The CDR3 consists of 19 residues. The germline gives CDR1 SNHLY, CDR2 FYNNEI. Germline trimming cut 6 bases from V and 6 bases from J; bases unmatched to any gene: 22. The entire variable domain, with the rest obtained from reference TRBV2 and TRBJ2-1, is as follows: EPEVTQTPSHQVTQMGQEVILRCVPISNHLYFYWYRQILGQKVEFLVSFYNNEISEKSEIFDDQFSVERPDGSNFTLKIRSTKLEDSAMYFCASRVPGLGYPRAANEQFFGPGTRLTVL.

A word on this clone: One junction end disagrees with the germline gene, perhaps due to a read error. The V call is TRBV19, the J call TRBJ1-2, with D maybe TRBD1 (5 bases). CDR1 is LNHDA, CDR2 SQIVND, per germline (reference sequence). The CDR3 is 13 amino acids. CDR3 nucleotide sequence: TGTGCGAGTACCCCAGGGAGGTTCTATGGCTACACCTTC. Amino acid sequence: CASTPGRFYGYTF.

This chain joins TRBV5-1 and TRBJ1-3; 10 bases fit TRBD1. V shed 4 bases, J shed 0 bases, and the junction held 4 bases outside the gene matches. This CDR3 contains 16 residues. CDR1 and CDR2 (germline): SGHRS, YFSETQ. CDR3 loop: CASSVGQGNSGNTIYF. Here the CDR3 DNA reads TGCGCCAGCAGCGTGGGACAGGGGAACTCTGGAAACACCATATATTTT.

The chain is built from TRBV6-5 and TRBJ2-5; possible D gene TRBD1, 6 bases. Trimming cost V 0 bases and J 2 bases, with 13 bases left between them. The V gene's germline CDR1 is MNHEY and CDR2 SVGAGI. The length of the CDR3 is 16 residues. DNA for the CDR3: TGTGCCAGCAGTTACTCGATACAGGGTATTCAAGAGACCCAGTACTTC. It translates to CASSYSIQGIQETQYF.

This clone was recorded only once. The chain couples TRBV6-1 to TRBJ1-4; the D gene is possibly TRBD1 (6 bases). Germline V lookup: CDR1 MNHNS, CDR2 SASEGT. This CDR3 region has 12 residues. V shed 7 bases and J shed 12 bases, with 15 bases lying between them. The DNA for the CDR3 is TGTGCCAGCACCCCGGGGGGGGCGGAACTGTTTTTT. Translating it yields CASTPGGAELFF.

The rearrangement uses TRBV19 and TRBJ2-4; 9 nucleotides align to TRBD1. The CDR3 is 15 residues long. V dropped 6 bases and J dropped 7; count of bases not matched to a gene: 10. Germline V gives CDR1 LNHDA, CDR2 SQIVND (reference sequence). The CDR3 loop reads CASRLGTGNANIQYF. CDR3 nucleotides: TGTGCCAGTAGGTTGGGGACAGGGAATGCGAACATTCAGTACTTC.

V is TRBV4-1 and J is TRBJ2-7, with 10 bases identical to TRBD2. The germline V gene has CDR1 MGHRA and CDR2 YSYEKL. The CDR3 runs to 16 residues. With V trimmed by 6 bases and J by 2 bases, 10 bases remained unmatched. The CDR3 here is CASRTTPSGGAYEQYF. The DNA for the CDR3 is TGCGCCAGCAGAACGACGCCTAGCGGGGGAGCCTACGAGCAGTACTTC.

The chain couples TRBV9 to TRBJ1-5; weak D call: TRBD1 (6 bases). With 0 bases removed from V and 1 base from J, the gap between germline ends came to 14 bases. Germline values: CDR1 SGDLS, CDR2 YYNGEE. The CDR3 runs 17 residues. The CDR3 sequence is CASSVVVGQGSNQPQHF. Written as DNA, the CDR3 is TGTGCCAGCAGCGTAGTAGTCGGGCAGGGGAGCAATCAGCCCCAGCATTTT. The variable domain in full, with the rest retrieved from reference TRBV9 and TRBJ1-5, is DSGVTQTPKHLITATGQRVTLRCSPRSGDLSVYWYQQSLDQGLQFLIQYYNGEERAKGNILERFSAQQFPDLHSELNLSSLELGDSALYFCASSVVVGQGSNQPQHFGDGTRLSIL.

This chain links TRBV13 with TRBJ1-2; D is ambiguous. The CDR3 is 13 amino acids. Per germline, CDR1 PRHDT and CDR2 FYEKMQ (reference sequence). The ends were cut back, 5 bases at V and 4 bases at J, with 11 bases in the middle. The CDR3 region is CASSPSRSYGYTF. As DNA, the CDR3 is TGTGCCAGCAGCCCAAGCCGCTCCTATGGCTACACCTTC.

CDR3 protein: CASSLVGGSNTEAFF. Written as DNA, the CDR3 is TGCGCCAGCAGCTTGGTGGGGGGTTCGAACACTGAAGCTTTCTTT. This chain joins TRBV5-1 and TRBJ1-1; D might be TRBD1 (5 bases). Germline CDR1 reads SGHRS; CDR2 reads YFSETQ. Deletions cut 0 bases from V and 1 base from J, with 10 bases between. This CDR3 contains 15 residues. The complete variable domain, with remaining parts taken from reference TRBV5-1 and TRBJ1-1, reads KAGVTQTPRYLIKTRGQQVTLSCSPISGHRSVSWYQQTPGQGLQFLFEYFSETQRNKGNFPGRFSGRQFSNSRSEMNVSTLELGDSALYLCASSLVGGSNTEAFFGQGTRLTVV.

This sequence joins TRBV5-1 and TRBJ2-1; D is possibly TRBD1 (6 bases). Trimming cost V 3 bases and J 0 bases, with 13 bases left between them. The length of the CDR3 is 16 residues. Per germline, CDR1 SGHRS and CDR2 YFSETQ. This chain's CDR3 is CASSSLTGSSYNEQFF. CDR3 nucleotides: TGCGCCAGCAGCTCCTTAACAGGGAGCTCCTACAATGAGCAGTTCTTC.

The chain links TRBV18 to TRBJ2-5, with TRBD1 matching 7 bases. Germline loops: CDR1 KGHSH, CDR2 LQKENI. The CDR3 has 13 amino acids. The V gene end was trimmed by 4 bases and the J gene end by 4 bases; junction bases not matched to a gene: 3. The CDR3 reads CASSLRQGETQYF. The CDR3 DNA follows: TGTGCCAGCTCACTTCGACAGGGAGAGACCCAGTACTTC.

The genes are TRBV5-4 and TRBJ2-5, with TRBD1 matching 10 bases. Per the germline V gene, CDR1 is SGHNT and CDR2 is YYREEE (reference sequence). Trimming removed 2 bases from V and 13 bases from J; junction bases left unmatched: 5. CDR3 length: 12 amino acids. Here the CDR3 reads CASSLGQGELYF. The CDR3 DNA reads TGTGCCAGCAGCTTAGGACAGGGGGAGCTGTACTTC.

The rearrangement uses TRBV10-3 and TRBJ2-3; unclear D gene. The CDR3 sequence is 12 residues long. Germline CDR1 and CDR2: ENHRY and SYGVKD. With 9 bases removed from V and 2 bases from J, the gap between germline ends came to 9 bases. The CDR3 DNA reads as TGTGCCATTCAAGAGAACACAGATACGCAGTATTTT. It codes for CAIQENTDTQYF.